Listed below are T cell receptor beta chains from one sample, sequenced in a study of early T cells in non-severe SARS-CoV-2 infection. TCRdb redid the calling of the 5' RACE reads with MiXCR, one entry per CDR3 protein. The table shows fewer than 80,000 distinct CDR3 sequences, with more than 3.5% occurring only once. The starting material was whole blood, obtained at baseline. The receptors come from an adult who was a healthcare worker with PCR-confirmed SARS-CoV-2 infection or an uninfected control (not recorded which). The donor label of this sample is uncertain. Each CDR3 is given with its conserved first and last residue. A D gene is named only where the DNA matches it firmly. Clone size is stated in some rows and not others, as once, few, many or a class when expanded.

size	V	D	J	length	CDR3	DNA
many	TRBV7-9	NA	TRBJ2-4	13	CASIEGDGNIQYF	TGTGCCAGCATTGAGGGGGACGGAAACATTCAGTACTTC
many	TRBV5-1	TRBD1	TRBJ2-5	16	CASSPYSGDREETQYF	TGCGCCAGCAGCCCATACTCCGGGGACAGGGAAGAGACCCAGTACTTC
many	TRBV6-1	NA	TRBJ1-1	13	CASSEMVPGEAFF	TGTGCCAGCAGTGAGATGGTCCCTGGGGAAGCTTTCTTT
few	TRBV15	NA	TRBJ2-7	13	CATSREFPWEQYF	TGTGCCACCAGCAGAGAATTCCCCTGGGAGCAGTACTTC
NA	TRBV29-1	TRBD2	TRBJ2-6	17	CSVVVSGLLSGANVLTF	TGCAGCGTTGTGGTATCGGGACTACTCTCTGGGGCCAACGTCCTGACTTTC
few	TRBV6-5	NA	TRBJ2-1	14	CASSSRSSYNEQFF	TGTGCCAGCAGTTCGAGGAGCTCCTACAATGAGCAGTTCTTC
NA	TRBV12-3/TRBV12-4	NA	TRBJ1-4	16	CASSSETGSYNEKLFF	TGTGCCAGCAGTTCGGAGACAGGTTCTTATAATGAAAAACTGTTTTTT
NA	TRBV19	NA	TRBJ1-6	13	CASSLSRGSPLHF	TGTGCCAGTAGTCTAAGCCGGGGATCACCCCTCCACTTT
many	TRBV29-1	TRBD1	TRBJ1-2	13	CSGWTGDFYGYTF	TGCAGCGGGTGGACAGGAGATTTCTATGGCTACACCTTC
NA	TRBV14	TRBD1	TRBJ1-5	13	CASSPQGYQPQHF	TGTGCCAGCAGTCCACAGGGGTATCAGCCCCAGCATTTT
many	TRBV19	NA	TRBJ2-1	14	CASSIENSLDEQFF	TGTGCCAGTAGTATAGAGAATAGCTTGGATGAGCAGTTCTTC
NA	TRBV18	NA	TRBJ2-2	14	CASSPSGSTGELFF	TGTGCCAGCTCACCAAGTGGAAGCACCGGGGAGCTGTTTTTT
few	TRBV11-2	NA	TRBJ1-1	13	CASSLAGGPDAFF	TGTGCCAGCAGCTTAGCGGGGGGGCCAGACGCTTTCTTT
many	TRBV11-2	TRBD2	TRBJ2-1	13	CASSAGLAREQFF	TGTGCCAGCAGCGCGGGACTAGCACGAGAGCAGTTCTTC
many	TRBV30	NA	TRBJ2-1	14	CAWSVLGARSEQFF	TGTGCCTGGAGTGTACTGGGGGCGCGGAGTGAGCAGTTCTTC
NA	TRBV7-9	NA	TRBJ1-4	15	CASSPEGGREEKLFF	TGTGCCAGCAGCCCCGAAGGGGGACGTGAGGAAAAACTGTTTTTT
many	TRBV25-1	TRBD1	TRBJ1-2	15	CASSPREGASYGYTF	TGTGCCAGCAGTCCCCGGGAGGGGGCTAGCTATGGCTACACCTTC
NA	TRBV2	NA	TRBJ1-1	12	CATAGRATEAFF	TGTGCCACCGCCGGCAGGGCCACTGAAGCTTTCTTT
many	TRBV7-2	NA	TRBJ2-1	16	CASSFGGGPIYNEQFF	TGTGCCAGCAGCTTCGGCGGGGGCCCTATCTACAATGAGCAGTTCTTC
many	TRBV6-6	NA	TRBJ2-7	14	CASNYVDEPYEQYF	TGTGCCAGCAACTACGTAGATGAACCATACGAGCAGTACTTC
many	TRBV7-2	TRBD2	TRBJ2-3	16	CASSLWRGADTDTQYF	TGTGCCAGCAGCTTATGGCGGGGGGCCGACACAGATACGCAGTATTTT
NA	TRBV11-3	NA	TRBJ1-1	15	CASSPSPEWDTEAFF	TGTGCCAGCAGCCCGTCCCCAGAGTGGGACACTGAAGCTTTCTTT
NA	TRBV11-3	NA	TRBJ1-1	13	CASSSTVGTEAFF	TGTGCCAGCAGCTCGACAGTCGGCACTGAAGCTTTCTTT
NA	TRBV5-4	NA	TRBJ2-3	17	CASSLGLRRGSTDTQYF	TGTGCCAGCAGCTTGGGCCTCCGTCGCGGCAGCACAGATACGCAGTATTTT
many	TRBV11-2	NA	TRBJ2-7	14	CASSPGTGTYEQYF	TGTGCCAGCAGCCCCGGGACCGGTACCTACGAGCAGTACTTC
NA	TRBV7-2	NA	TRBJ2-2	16	CASSLSLGVDTGELFF	TGTGCCAGCAGCTTAAGTCTGGGGGTGGACACCGGGGAGCTGTTTTTT
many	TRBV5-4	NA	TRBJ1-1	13	CASSVTKNTEAFF	TGTGCCAGCAGCGTGACCAAGAACACTGAAGCTTTCTTT
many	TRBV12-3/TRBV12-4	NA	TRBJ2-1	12	CASSYSNNEQFF	TGTGCCAGCAGTTACTCGAACAATGAGCAGTTCTTC
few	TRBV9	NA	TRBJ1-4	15	CASSPNRQGNEKLFF	TGTGCCAGCAGCCCAAATCGGCAGGGAAATGAAAAACTGTTTTTT
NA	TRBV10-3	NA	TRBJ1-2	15	CAISDPPDGNYGYTF	TGTGCCATCAGTGACCCTCCGGACGGAAACTATGGCTACACCTTC
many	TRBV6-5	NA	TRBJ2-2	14	CASGRGGNTGELFF	TGTGCCAGCGGTCGAGGAGGGAACACCGGGGAGCTGTTTTTT
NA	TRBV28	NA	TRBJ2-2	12	CASHPYTGELFF	TGTGCCTCCCACCCGTACACCGGGGAGCTGTTTTTT
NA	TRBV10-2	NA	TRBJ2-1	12	CASTQGNNEQFF	TGCGCCAGCACTCAGGGAAACAATGAGCAGTTCTTC